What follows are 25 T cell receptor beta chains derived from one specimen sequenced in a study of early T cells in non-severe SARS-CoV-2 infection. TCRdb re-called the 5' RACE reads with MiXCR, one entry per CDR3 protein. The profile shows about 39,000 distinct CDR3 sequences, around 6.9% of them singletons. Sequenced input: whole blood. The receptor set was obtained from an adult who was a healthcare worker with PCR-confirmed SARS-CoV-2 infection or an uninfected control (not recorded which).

In DNA, the CDR3 is TGTGCCAGCAGCTTGGATGCTAGGACAGAGACCCAGTACTTC. Its translation is CASSLDARTETQYF. This rearrangement joins TRBV5-4 to TRBJ2-5; D gene unclear. Trimming stripped 0 bases from V and 4 bases from J, with 10 bases between. The CDR3 covers 14 residues. Germline loops: CDR1 SGHNT, CDR2 YYREEE (reference sequence).

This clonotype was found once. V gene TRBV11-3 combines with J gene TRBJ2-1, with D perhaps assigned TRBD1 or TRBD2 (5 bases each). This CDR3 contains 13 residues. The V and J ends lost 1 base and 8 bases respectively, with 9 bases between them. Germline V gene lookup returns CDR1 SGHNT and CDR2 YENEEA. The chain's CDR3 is CASSLVGGDEQFF. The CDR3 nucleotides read TGTGCCAGCAGCTTAGTTGGGGGAGATGAGCAGTTCTTC.

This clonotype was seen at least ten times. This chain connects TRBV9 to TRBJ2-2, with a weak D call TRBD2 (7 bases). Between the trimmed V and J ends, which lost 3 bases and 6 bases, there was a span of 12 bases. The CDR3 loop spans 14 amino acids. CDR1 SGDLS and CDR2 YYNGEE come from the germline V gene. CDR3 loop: CASSEGGAAGELFF. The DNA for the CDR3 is TGTGCCAGCAGCGAAGGGGGGGCTGCCGGGGAGCTGTTTTTT.

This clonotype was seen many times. CDR3 loop: CASSLYTEDTQYF. The CDR3 nucleotides read TGTGCCAGCAGCTTGTACACGGAGGATACGCAGTATTTT. J is TRBJ2-3 and V is TRBV5-5; D gene unclear. Between the trimmed V and J ends, which lost 1 base and 6 bases, there was a span of 9 bases. The germline CDR1 and CDR2 sequences are SGHKS and YYEKEE (reference sequence). This CDR3 spans 13 amino acids.

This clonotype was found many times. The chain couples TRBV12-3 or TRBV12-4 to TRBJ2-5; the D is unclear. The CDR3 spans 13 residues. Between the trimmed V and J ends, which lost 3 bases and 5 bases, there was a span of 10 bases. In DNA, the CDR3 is TGTGCCAGCAGTTTGCTCAGGTCGGAGACCCAGTACTTC. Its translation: CASSLLRSETQYF.

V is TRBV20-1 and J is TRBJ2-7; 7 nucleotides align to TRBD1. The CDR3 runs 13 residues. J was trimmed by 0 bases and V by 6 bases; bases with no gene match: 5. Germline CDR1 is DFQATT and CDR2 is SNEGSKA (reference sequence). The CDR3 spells CSARDRASYEQYF. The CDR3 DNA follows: TGCAGTGCCCGGGACAGAGCCTCCTACGAGCAGTACTTC.

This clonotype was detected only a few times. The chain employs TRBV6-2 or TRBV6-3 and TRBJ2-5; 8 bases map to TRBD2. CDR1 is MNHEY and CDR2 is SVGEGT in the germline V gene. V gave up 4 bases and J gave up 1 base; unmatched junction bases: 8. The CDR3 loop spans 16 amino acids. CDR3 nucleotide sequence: TGTGCCAGCAGTTCTCCCGGGGGGGGCGGCCAAGAGACCCAGTACTTC. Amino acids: CASSSPGGGGQETQYF.

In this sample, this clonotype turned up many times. The chain's CDR3 is CASSPPGSANEKLFF. Here the CDR3 DNA reads TGTGCCAGCAGCCCCCCGGGGAGTGCTAATGAAAAACTGTTTTTT. The chain couples TRBV7-9 to TRBJ1-4; D call uncertain. CDR3 length equals 15 residues. The V end lost 5 bases, the J end lost 3 bases, and 13 bases lay between the germline ends. CDR1 SEHNR and CDR2 FQNEAQ come from the germline V gene (reference sequence).

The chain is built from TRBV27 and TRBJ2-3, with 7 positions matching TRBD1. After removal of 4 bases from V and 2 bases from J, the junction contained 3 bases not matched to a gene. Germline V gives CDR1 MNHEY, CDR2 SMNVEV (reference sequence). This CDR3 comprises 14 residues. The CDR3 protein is CASSSGQSTDTQYF. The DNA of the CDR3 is TGTGCCAGCAGTTCGGGACAGTCCACAGATACGCAGTATTTT.

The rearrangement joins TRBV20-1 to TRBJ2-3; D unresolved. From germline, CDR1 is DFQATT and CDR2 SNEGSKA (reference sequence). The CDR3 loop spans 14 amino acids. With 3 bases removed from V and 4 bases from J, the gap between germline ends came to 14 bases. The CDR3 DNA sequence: TGCAGTGCTAGGACCCCAGGTCTGCCAGATACGCAGTATTTT. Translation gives CSARTPGLPDTQYF.

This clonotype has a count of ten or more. The CDR3 DNA sequence: TGTGCCAGCAGCTTATATCGGGGAACAGAGACCCAGTACTTC. Translated: CASSLYRGTETQYF. The J gene is TRBJ2-5, the V gene TRBV7-9; TRBD2 is a possible D gene (5 bases). The CDR3 loop spans 14 amino acids. The germline V gene encodes CDR1 SEHNR and CDR2 FQNEAQ (reference sequence). Trimming left V 2 bases short and J 4 bases short, with 11 bases between.

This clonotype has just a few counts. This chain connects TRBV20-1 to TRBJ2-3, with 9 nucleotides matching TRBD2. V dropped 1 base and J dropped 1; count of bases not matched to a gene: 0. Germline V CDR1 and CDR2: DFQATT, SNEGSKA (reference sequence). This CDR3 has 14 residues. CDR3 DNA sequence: TGCAGTGCTAGAGGGACTAGCGGCACAGATACGCAGTATTTT. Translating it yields CSARGTSGTDTQYF.

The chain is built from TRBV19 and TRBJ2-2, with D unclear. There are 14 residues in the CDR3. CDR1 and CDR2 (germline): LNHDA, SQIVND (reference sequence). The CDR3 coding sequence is TGTGCTAGTCGGGCGGCGAGGAACACCGGGGAGCTGTTTTTT. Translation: CASRAARNTGELFF.

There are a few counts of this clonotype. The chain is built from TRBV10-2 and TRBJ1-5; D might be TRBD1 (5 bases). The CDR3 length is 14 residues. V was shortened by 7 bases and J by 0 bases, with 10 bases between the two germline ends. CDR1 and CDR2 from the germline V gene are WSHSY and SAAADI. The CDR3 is CASTQGSSNQPQHF. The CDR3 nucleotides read TGCGCCAGCACCCAGGGCTCTAGCAATCAGCCCCAGCATTTT.

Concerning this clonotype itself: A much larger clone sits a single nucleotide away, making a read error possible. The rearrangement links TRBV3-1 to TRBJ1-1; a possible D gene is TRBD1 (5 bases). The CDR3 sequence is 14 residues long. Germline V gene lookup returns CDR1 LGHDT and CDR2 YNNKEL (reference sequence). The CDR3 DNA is TGTGCCAACAGCCAGGTTACAGGGAACACTGAAGCTTTCTTT. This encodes CANSQVTGNTEAFF.

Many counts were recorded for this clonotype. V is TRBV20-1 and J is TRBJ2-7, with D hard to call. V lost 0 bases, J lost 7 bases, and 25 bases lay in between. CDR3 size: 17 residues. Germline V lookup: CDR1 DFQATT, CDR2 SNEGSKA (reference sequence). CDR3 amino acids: CSARDPTLSQAIGEQYF. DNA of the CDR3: TGCAGTGCTAGAGATCCCACCCTGTCGCAGGCGATTGGGGAGCAGTACTTC.

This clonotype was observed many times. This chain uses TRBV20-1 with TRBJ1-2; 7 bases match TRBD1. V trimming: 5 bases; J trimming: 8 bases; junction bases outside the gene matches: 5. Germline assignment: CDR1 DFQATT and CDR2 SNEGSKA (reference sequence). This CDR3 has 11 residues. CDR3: CSAQQGFGYTF. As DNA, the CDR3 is TGCAGTGCTCAACAGGGGTTCGGCTACACCTTC.

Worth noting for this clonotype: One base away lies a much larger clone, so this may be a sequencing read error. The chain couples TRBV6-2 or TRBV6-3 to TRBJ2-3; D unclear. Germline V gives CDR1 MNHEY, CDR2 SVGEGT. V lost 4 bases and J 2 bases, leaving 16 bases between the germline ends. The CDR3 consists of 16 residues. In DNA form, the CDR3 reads TGTGCCAGCAGTTTAGAACCCGGCAGGCTCACAGATACGCAGTATTTT. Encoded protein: CASSLEPGRLTDTQYF.

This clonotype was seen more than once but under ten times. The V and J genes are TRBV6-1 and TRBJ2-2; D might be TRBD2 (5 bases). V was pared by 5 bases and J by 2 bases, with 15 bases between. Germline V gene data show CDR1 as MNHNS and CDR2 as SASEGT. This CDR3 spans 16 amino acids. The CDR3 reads CASSTPQRRNTGELFF. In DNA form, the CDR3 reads TGTGCCAGCAGTACCCCCCAGCGGAGAAACACCGGGGAGCTGTTTTTT.

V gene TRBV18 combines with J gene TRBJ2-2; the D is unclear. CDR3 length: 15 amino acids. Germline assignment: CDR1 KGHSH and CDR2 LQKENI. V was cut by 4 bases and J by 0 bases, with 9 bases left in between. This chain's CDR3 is CASSLHTPNTGELFF. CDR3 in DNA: TGTGCCAGCTCACTTCACACCCCGAACACCGGGGAGCTGTTTTTT. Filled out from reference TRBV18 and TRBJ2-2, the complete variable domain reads NAGVMQNPRHLVRRRGQEARLRCSPMKGHSHVYWYRQLPEEGLKFMVYLQKENIIDESGMPKERFSAEFPKEGPSILRIQQVVRGDSAAYFCASSLHTPNTGELFFGEGSRLTVL.

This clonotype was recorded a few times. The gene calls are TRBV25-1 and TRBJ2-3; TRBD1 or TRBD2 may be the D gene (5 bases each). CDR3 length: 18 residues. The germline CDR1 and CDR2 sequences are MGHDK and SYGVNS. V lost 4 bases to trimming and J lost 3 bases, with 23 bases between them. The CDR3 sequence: CASSATHGTLRGTDTQYF. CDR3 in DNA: TGTGCCAGCAGTGCTACTCACGGGACCCTCCGGGGAACAGATACGCAGTATTTT. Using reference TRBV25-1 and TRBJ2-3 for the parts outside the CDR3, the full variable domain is EADIYQTPRYLVIGTGKKITLECSQTMGHDKMYWYQQDPGMELHLIHYSYGVNSTEKGDLSSESTVSRIRTEHFPLTLESARPSHTSQYLCASSATHGTLRGTDTQYFGPGTRLTVL.

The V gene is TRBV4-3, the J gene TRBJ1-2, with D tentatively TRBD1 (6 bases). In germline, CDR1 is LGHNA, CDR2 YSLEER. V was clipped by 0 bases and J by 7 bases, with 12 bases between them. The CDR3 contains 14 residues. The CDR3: CASSQENRAGGYTF. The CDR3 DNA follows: TGCGCCAGCAGCCAAGAAAACAGGGCAGGTGGCTACACCTTC.

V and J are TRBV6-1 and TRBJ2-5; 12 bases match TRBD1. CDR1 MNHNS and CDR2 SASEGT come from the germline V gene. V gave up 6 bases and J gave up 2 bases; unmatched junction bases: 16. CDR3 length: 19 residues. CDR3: CASSKGQGAFLVSQETQYF. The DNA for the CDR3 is TGTGCCAGCAGCAAGGGACAGGGGGCATTTTTGGTCTCTCAAGAGACCCAGTACTTC.

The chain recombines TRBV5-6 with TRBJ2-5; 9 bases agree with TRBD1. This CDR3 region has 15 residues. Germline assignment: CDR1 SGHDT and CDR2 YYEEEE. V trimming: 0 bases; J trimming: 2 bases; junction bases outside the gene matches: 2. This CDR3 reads CASSLAGTGQETQYF. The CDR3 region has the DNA TGTGCCAGCAGCTTGGCCGGGACAGGGCAAGAGACCCAGTACTTC.

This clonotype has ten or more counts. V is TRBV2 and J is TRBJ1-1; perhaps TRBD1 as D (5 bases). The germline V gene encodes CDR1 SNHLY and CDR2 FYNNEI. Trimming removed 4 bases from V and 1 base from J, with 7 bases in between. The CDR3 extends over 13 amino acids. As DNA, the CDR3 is TGTGCCAGCAGTGCGGGACCGAACACTGAAGCTTTCTTT. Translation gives CASSAGPNTEAFF.